These 29 T cell receptor beta chains were all obtained from the same sample, sequenced in a study of cytomegalovirus exposure and HLA in healthy donors. Researchers ran the PCR with 60 Vbeta and 13 Jbeta primers. Generated by immunoSEQ multiplex PCR, the TCRdb table keeps only in-frame clones and is missing some. The table lists roughly 150,000 clones, around 85% of them singletons. The specimen was PBMCs. The receptor set was obtained from a female donor in good health and CMV-seronegative.

The rearrangement joins TRBV2 to TRBJ2-7; 11 positions agree with TRBD2. CDR3 length equals 15 residues. The trim removed 2 bases at V and 6 bases at J, leaving 6 bases unmatched. Germline CDR1 reads SNHLY; CDR2 reads FYNNEI. This chain's CDR3 is CASSELLAGGGEQYF. The DNA for the CDR3 is TGTGCCAGCAGTGAACTTCTAGCGGGAGGCGGCGAGCAGTACTTC.

This chain links TRBV21-1 with TRBJ1-1. TRBV21-1 counts as a pseudogene. The CDR3 covers 14 residues. The DNA of the CDR3 is TGTGCCAGCAGCAAAGAGGAGGGGTGGACTGAAGCTTTCTTT. Translated, it gives CASSKEEGWTEAFF.

The chain combines TRBV28 with TRBJ2-3, with TRBD1 matching 8 bases. The V gene end was trimmed by 7 bases and the J gene end by 5 bases; junction bases not matched to a gene: 14. The length of the CDR3 is 16 residues. CDR1 and CDR2 (germline): MDHEN, SYDVKM. The CDR3 DNA sequence: TGTGCCAGCATCGCCGAGGTGGGCAGGGGGCAAGATACGCAGTATTTT. The encoded protein is CASIAEVGRGQDTQYF.

The chain couples TRBV6-1 to TRBJ2-3; unclear D gene. The V end was cut by 6 bases, the J end by 0 bases, with 13 bases between. Germline V gene sequence: CDR1 MNHNS, CDR2 SASEGT. The CDR3 is 15 amino acids. This CDR3 reads CASRNSRFSTDTQYF. The CDR3 bases are TGTGCCAGCAGGAACTCCAGGTTTAGCACAGATACGCAGTATTTT.

The J gene is TRBJ1-5, the V gene TRBV7-2; no reliable D call. CDR3 size: 13 residues. Germline V gene sequence: CDR1 SGHTA, CDR2 FQGNSA. With 5 bases removed from V and 5 bases from J, the gap between germline ends came to 10 bases. This chain's CDR3 is CASSPTRDQPQHF. CDR3 bases: TGTGCCAGCAGCCCAACTAGGGATCAGCCCCAGCATTTT. Looking up the rest from reference TRBV7-2 and TRBJ1-5 gives the full variable domain: GAGVSQSPSNKVTEKGKDVELRCDPISGHTALYWYRQSLGQGLEFLIYFQGNSAPDKSGLPSDRFSAERTGGSVSTLTIQRTQQEDSAVYLCASSPTRDQPQHFGDGTRLSIL.

CDR3 sequence reads: CASSFPGNYGYTF. As DNA, the CDR3 is TGTGCCAGCAGCTTCCCAGGGAACTATGGCTACACCTTC. The chain joins TRBV5-4 to TRBJ1-2; TRBD1 is a possible D gene (5 bases). Per the germline V gene, CDR1 is SGHNT and CDR2 is YYREEE (reference sequence). Trimming left V 2 bases short and J 2 bases short, with 7 bases between. The CDR3 sequence is 13 residues long.

The chain employs TRBV7-9 and TRBJ2-3; 11 nucleotides align to TRBD2. CDR1 is SEHNR, CDR2 FQNEAQ, per germline (reference sequence). Losses at the gene ends were 6 bases for V and 1 base for J; bases not matched to a gene: 6. The CDR3 spans 16 residues. The CDR3 DNA follows: TGTGCCAGCAGTTTCGGGACTAGCGGACGCACAGATACGCAGTATTTT. Its protein product is CASSFGTSGRTDTQYF.

The chain carries TRBV28 and TRBJ2-3; maybe TRBD1 (6 bases). V lost 1 base and J lost 3, with 11 bases in between. The germline CDR1 and CDR2 sequences are MDHEN and SYDVKM. CDR3 length: 15 amino acids. The CDR3 DNA follows: TGTGCCAGCAGTTTATCATTCAGGGGAACAGATACGCAGTATTTT. Residues: CASSLSFRGTDTQYF.

The chain recombines TRBV2 with TRBJ1-2; D is possibly TRBD1 (6 bases). V lost 2 bases to trimming and J lost 3 bases, with 13 bases between them. The CDR3 is 15 amino acids. CDR1 is SNHLY, CDR2 FYNNEI, per germline. CDR3 DNA sequence: TGTGCCAGCAGTGAACCTTTACAGGGAGACTATGGCTACACCTTC. Its protein product is CASSEPLQGDYGYTF.

The V and J genes are TRBV5-1 and TRBJ2-1; 7 positions match TRBD1. Germline V CDR1 and CDR2: SGHRS, YFSETQ. CDR3 length: 16 residues. The V segment lost 2 bases and the J segment 12 bases; nucleotides outside the gene matches: 17. DNA for the CDR3: TGCGCCAGCAGCTTAACAGGGGCCGGGGACGATGTCGGGCAGTTCTTC. Residues: CASSLTGAGDDVGQFF. Supplemented by reference TRBV5-1 and TRBJ2-1, the full variable domain reads KAGVTQTPRYLIKTRGQQVTLSCSPISGHRSVSWYQQTPGQGLQFLFEYFSETQRNKGNFPGRFSGRQFSNSRSEMNVSTLELGDSALYLCASSLTGAGDDVGQFFGPGTRLTVL.

The chain couples TRBV6-5 to TRBJ2-5; TRBD1 is a possible D gene (6 bases). Trimming took off 5 bases at V and 2 bases at J, with 9 bases between the two ends. This CDR3 has 13 amino acids. Germline values: CDR1 MNHEY, CDR2 SVGAGI. The CDR3 bases are TGTGCCAGCAGTCTGGGGGCGCAAGAGACCCAGTACTTC. Residues: CASSLGAQETQYF.

The genes are TRBV2 and TRBJ1-1; D is ambiguous. Trimming took off 1 base at V and 4 bases at J, with 13 bases between the two ends. Germline V gives CDR1 SNHLY, CDR2 FYNNEI. The CDR3 extends over 15 amino acids. CDR3 protein: CASSEVAGRGTEAFF. The CDR3 DNA sequence: TGTGCCAGCAGTGAAGTAGCGGGCCGGGGCACTGAAGCTTTCTTT.

This chain connects TRBV4-1 to TRBJ2-2, with 11 nucleotides matching TRBD2. Trimming at V came to 1 base and at J to 3 bases, leaving 10 bases not matched to a gene. In germline, CDR1 is MGHRA, CDR2 YSYEKL. This CDR3 region has 19 residues. The CDR3 nucleotides read TGCGCCAGCAGCCAAGGGGCTAGCGGGAGGACGCGCGACACCGGGGAGCTGTTTTTT. Amino acid sequence: CASSQGASGRTRDTGELFF.

The chain has TRBV2 and TRBJ1-5, with D maybe TRBD1 (5 bases). This CDR3 comprises 14 residues. V was pared by 8 bases and J by 0 bases, with 11 bases between. Germline V lookup: CDR1 SNHLY, CDR2 FYNNEI. CDR3 DNA: TGTGCCAGCGTGGGGCCGTATAGCAATCAGCCCCAGCATTTT. Its translation: CASVGPYSNQPQHF.

This chain links TRBV28 with TRBJ2-5; maybe TRBD1 (5 bases). Germline V gene data show CDR1 as MDHEN and CDR2 as SYDVKM. V lost 6 bases, J lost 0 bases, and 8 bases lay in between. The CDR3 spans 13 residues. CDR3 DNA sequence: TGTGCCAGCAGACGGACATACCAAGAGACCCAGTACTTC. It codes for CASRRTYQETQYF.

This clone has more than one count but fewer than ten. This CDR3 is also generated by other DNA sequences in the sample. This sequence joins TRBV19 and TRBJ2-5; D might be TRBD1 (6 bases). The CDR3 runs to 14 residues. In germline, CDR1 is LNHDA, CDR2 SQIVND (reference sequence). V was trimmed by 2 bases and J by 1 base, leaving 8 bases between them. In nucleotides, the CDR3 is TGTGCCAGTAGTATAAGCAGGGGCCAAGAGACCCAGTACTTC. It is translated as CASSISRGQETQYF. Combining the CDR3 with reference TRBV19 and TRBJ2-5 gives the whole variable domain DGGITQSPKYLFRKEGQNVTLSCEQNLNHDAMYWYRQDPGQGLRLIYYSQIVNDFQKGDIAEGYSVSREKKESFPLTVTSAQKNPTAFYLCASSISRGQETQYFGPGTRLLVL.

The chain carries TRBV5-1 and TRBJ1-4; D call uncertain. The germline gives CDR1 SGHRS, CDR2 YFSETQ. The CDR3 has 13 residues. The V end was cut by 7 bases, the J end by 1 base, with 8 bases between. CDR3 sequence reads: CASSGRTNEKLFF. CDR3 bases: TGCGCCAGCTCCGGGAGAACTAATGAAAAACTGTTTTTT.

The chain has TRBV18 and TRBJ2-5, with a tentative D call TRBD1 (6 bases). CDR3 length: 16 residues. V was clipped by 3 bases and J by 4 bases, with 18 bases between them. Germline V gene data show CDR1 as KGHSH and CDR2 as LQKENI. CDR3 sequence reads: CASSPRKGDRGETQYF. The CDR3, as DNA: TGTGCCAGCTCACCCCGGAAGGGGGACCGGGGAGAGACCCAGTACTTC.

This clone was counted once. The CDR3 here is CASSSSGRNYEQYF. The CDR3 nucleotides are TGCGCCAGCAGTAGTAGCGGGAGGAATTACGAGCAGTACTTC. This chain links TRBV5-1 with TRBJ2-7; 10 bases agree with TRBD2. With V trimmed by 5 bases and J by 4 bases, 6 bases remained unmatched. The germline V gene has CDR1 SGHRS and CDR2 YFSETQ. The CDR3 loop spans 14 amino acids.

The V call is TRBV5-1, the J call TRBJ1-2, with 7 bases fitting TRBD1. This CDR3 comprises 14 residues. The germline CDR1 and CDR2 sequences are SGHRS and YFSETQ. After removal of 4 bases from V and 4 bases from J, the junction contained 7 bases not matched to a gene. CDR3 nucleotide sequence: TGCGCCAGCAGCCCGGGACAGCCCTCCTATGGCTACACCTTC. Its protein product is CASSPGQPSYGYTF.

This clone was recorded only once. The chain carries TRBV11-3 and TRBJ2-5; D might be TRBD1 (6 bases). The germline V gene encodes CDR1 SGHNT and CDR2 YENEEA. The CDR3 loop spans 13 amino acids. Trimming left V 1 base short and J 3 bases short, with 6 bases between. As DNA, the CDR3 is TGTGCCAGCAGCTTAGGGACAGAAGAGACCCAGTACTTC. Translating it yields CASSLGTEETQYF.

A single count supports this clone. The rearrangement uses TRBV19 and TRBJ2-7, with 7 bases identical to TRBD1. Germline assignment: CDR1 LNHDA and CDR2 SQIVND (reference sequence). The CDR3 covers 14 residues. V trimming: 5 bases; J trimming: 3 bases; junction bases outside the gene matches: 7. The CDR3 DNA sequence: TGTGCCAGTAGTGCAAACAGGGGCCGCTACGAGCAGTACTTC. This sequence encodes CASSANRGRYEQYF.

This clone was counted once. The chain employs TRBV6-1 and TRBJ1-1, with 8 positions matching TRBD1. The CDR3 runs to 15 residues. The V gene end was trimmed by 4 bases and the J gene end by 6 bases; junction bases not matched to a gene: 10. Germline assignment: CDR1 MNHNS and CDR2 SASEGT. The chain's CDR3 is CASSARQGKRPEAFF. In DNA, the CDR3 is TGTGCCAGCAGTGCCCGACAGGGGAAAAGGCCTGAAGCTTTCTTT.

This chain links TRBV30 with TRBJ1-1, with TRBD1 matching 10 bases. Germline-derived CDR1 and CDR2 are GTSNPN and SVGIG (reference sequence). V shed 4 bases and J 4 bases; nucleotides not matched to a gene: 6. The CDR3 spans 14 residues. CDR3 region: CAWMFGTGATEAFF. CDR3 bases: TGTGCCTGGATGTTCGGGACAGGGGCCACTGAAGCTTTCTTT.

This sequence joins TRBV29-1 and TRBJ2-5; tentative D call: TRBD1 (6 bases). The J call is in doubt because the DNA end fits TRBJ2-7 better. Germline V gene lookup returns CDR1 SQVTM and CDR2 ANQGSEA. The CDR3 runs 13 residues. The DNA of the CDR3 is TGCAGCGTTGAGGGCAGGGGTCTCAACGAGCAGTACTTC. This sequence encodes CSVEGRGLNEQYF.

The chain uses TRBV5-6 and TRBJ1-2, with D possibly matching TRBD1 (5 bases). This CDR3 is built from 12 residues. The V gene's germline CDR1 is SGHDT and CDR2 YYEEEE. V was clipped by 0 bases and J by 8 bases, with 8 bases between them. DNA of the CDR3: TGTGCCAGCAGCTTGGCCGCAGGGGGCTACACCTTC. Translation gives CASSLAAGGYTF.

As DNA, the CDR3 is TGTGCCAGCAGCTTCCCACCGGGACAGGGCTACGAGCAGTACTTC. Protein sequence: CASSFPPGQGYEQYF. The chain uses TRBV5-5 and TRBJ2-7; TRBD1 aligns across 9 bases. The germline CDR1 and CDR2 sequences are SGHKS and YYEKEE (reference sequence). The CDR3 consists of 15 residues. The junction had 6 bases not matched to a gene; V was cut back by 2 bases and J by 3 bases. Looking up the rest from reference TRBV5-5 and TRBJ2-7 gives the full variable domain: DAGVTQSPTHLIKTRGQQVTLRCSPISGHKSVSWYQQVLGQGPQFIFQYYEKEERGRGNFPDRFSARQFPNYSSELNVNALLLGDSALYLCASSFPPGQGYEQYFGPGTRLTVT.

This sequence joins TRBV4-1 and TRBJ1-5; 8 bases are shared with TRBD1. With 4 bases clipped from V and 7 bases from J, the junction kept 12 bases outside the gene matches. This CDR3 has 16 amino acids. CDR1 is MGHRA and CDR2 is YSYEKL in the germline V gene. CDR3 amino acids: CASSPPQGAIRQPQHF. CDR3 bases: TGCGCCAGCAGCCCACCCCAGGGGGCGATTCGACAGCCCCAGCATTTT.

This chain uses TRBV7-9 with TRBJ2-7; 7 bases fit TRBD1. Germline V lookup: CDR1 SEHNR, CDR2 FQNEAQ (reference sequence). This CDR3 comprises 16 residues. V lost 5 bases to trimming and J lost 0 bases; unmatched junction nucleotides: 10. DNA of the CDR3: TGTGCCAGCAGCCCCTTCGACAGGGTTAGCTCCTACGAGCAGTACTTC. This codes for CASSPFDRVSSYEQYF.